One sample yielded the 19 T cell receptor beta chains listed below, sequenced in a study of long-term antiretroviral therapy in people with HIV. Version v3.0 of the immunoSEQ assay ran at survey level. Clones were sequenced by immunoSEQ multiplex PCR, and TCRdb holds only the in-frame ones, with some missing. The repertoire has around 30,000 clones, roughly 92% of them found once; the top ten carry 10%. The sample was unsorted PBMCs, taken 6.2 years after starting antiretroviral therapy. The source is a man between 35 and 55 years old with HIV.

The rearrangement joins TRBV7-8 to TRBJ1-1, with D tentatively TRBD1 (5 bases). Looked up from germline, CDR1 is SGHVS and CDR2 is FQNEAQ. V lost 5 bases, J lost 0 bases, and 13 bases lay in between. The CDR3 runs to 15 residues. The CDR3 loop reads CASSQKGPMNTEAFF. CDR3 nucleotides: TGTGCCAGCAGCCAAAAGGGACCCATGAACACTGAAGCTTTCTTT.

The chain uses TRBV4-1 and TRBJ2-7, with TRBD1 matching 8 bases. Trimming cost V 5 bases and J 2 bases; bases outside gene matches: 5. The V gene's germline CDR1 is MGHRA and CDR2 YSYEKL. The CDR3 runs to 14 residues. The CDR3 region has the DNA TGCGCCAGCAGCTTTGTACAGGGGGCCTACGAGCAGTACTTC. This encodes CASSFVQGAYEQYF.

For the CDR3, the DNA is TGCGCCAGCAGTGATTTGACCTATGGCTACACCTTC. Its protein product is CASSDLTYGYTF. The rearrangement joins TRBV10-2 to TRBJ1-2; D uncertain. CDR3 length equals 12 residues. CDR1 is WSHSY and CDR2 is SAAADI in the germline V gene. Trimming shortened V by 3 bases and J by 4 bases, and 6 bases separated the two germline ends.

V usage is TRBV7-8 and J usage is TRBJ1-4, with D maybe TRBD1 (5 bases). The germline gives CDR1 SGHVS, CDR2 FQNEAQ. The V and J ends lost 3 bases and 0 bases respectively, with 8 bases between them. The CDR3 is 15 amino acids. CDR3 sequence (DNA): TGTGCCAGCAGCTTGACAGATGCAACTAATGAAAAACTGTTTTTT. This gives the protein CASSLTDATNEKLFF.

The rearrangement uses TRBV29-1 and TRBJ2-3, with D possibly TRBD2 on 7 matching bases. Between the trimmed V and J ends, which lost 7 bases and 1 base, there was a span of 24 bases. Germline lookup yields CDR1 SQVTM and CDR2 ANQGSEA. This CDR3 is 17 amino acids long. The CDR3 DNA reads TGCAGCGGGGAGTCGAGCATGGGGGGGGCAGGCACAGATACGCAGTATTTT. Protein sequence: CSGESSMGGAGTDTQYF.

The V and J genes are TRBV6-5 and TRBJ2-7, with D possibly TRBD2 on 6 matching bases. This CDR3 comprises 13 residues. V was shortened by 3 bases and J by 5 bases, with 11 bases between the two germline ends. In germline, CDR1 is MNHEY, CDR2 SVGAGI. This chain's CDR3 is CASSYPGGHEQYF. CDR3 DNA: TGTGCCAGCAGTTATCCCGGAGGGCACGAGCAGTACTTC.

CDR3 bases: TGTGCCAGCAGTGAGGGACAGCATCATAATTCACCCCTCCACTTT. Translating it yields CASSEGQHHNSPLHF. The V gene is TRBV6-1, the J gene TRBJ1-6; TRBD1 agrees at 7 bases. After removal of 3 bases from V and 5 bases from J, the junction contained 4 bases not matched to a gene. Germline lookup yields CDR1 MNHNS and CDR2 SASEGT. This CDR3 contains 15 residues.

In DNA form, the CDR3 reads TGTGCCAGCAGCCCACCCCGGACAGGGATTACCTACGAGCAGTACTTC. The encoded protein is CASSPPRTGITYEQYF. The V and J genes are TRBV7-8 and TRBJ2-7; 8 bases line up with TRBD1. Trimming cost V 5 bases and J 2 bases; bases outside gene matches: 11. This CDR3 is 16 amino acids long. Germline CDR1 is SGHVS and CDR2 is FQNEAQ.

The rearrangement links TRBV6-6 to TRBJ2-7, with D possibly being TRBD1 or TRBD2 (6 bases each). Per the germline V gene, CDR1 is MNHNY and CDR2 is SVGAGI (reference sequence). The CDR3 totals 14 residues. V lost 2 bases, J lost 4 bases, and 12 bases lay in between. In DNA, the CDR3 is TGTGCCAGCAGTTACGGGGGGCGTGGGTACGAGCAGTACTTC. Residues: CASSYGGRGYEQYF.

The chain combines TRBV6-5 with TRBJ2-4; no clear D gene. CDR1 is MNHEY and CDR2 is SVGAGI in the germline V gene. This CDR3 spans 15 amino acids. The ends were cut back, 6 bases at V and 5 bases at J, with 17 bases in the middle. CDR3 in DNA: TGTGCCAGCAGGAGAGACAACTCCCGTCAAAACATTCAGTACTTC. Translated: CASRRDNSRQNIQYF.

The rearrangement uses TRBV4-3 and TRBJ1-4; D gene uncertain. With 0 bases removed from V and 7 bases from J, the gap between germline ends came to 9 bases. CDR1 is LGHNA, CDR2 YSLEER, per germline. The CDR3 is 14 amino acids. The CDR3 protein is CASSQDLSGEKLFF. CDR3 DNA: TGCGCCAGCAGCCAAGATTTGTCGGGTGAAAAACTGTTTTTT.

This clone was observed a single time. The CDR3 here is CASRPGVVGEKLFF. CDR3 in DNA: TGTGCCAGCAGGCCAGGGGTAGTTGGTGAAAAACTGTTTTTT. This chain links TRBV6-1 with TRBJ1-4; perhaps TRBD1 as D (6 bases). V was trimmed by 6 bases and J by 7 bases, leaving 15 bases between them. Germline CDR1 reads MNHNS; CDR2 reads SASEGT. This CDR3 comprises 14 residues.

This chain joins TRBV15 and TRBJ1-1; D is unresolved. CDR1 and CDR2 (germline): LNHNV, YYDKDF (reference sequence). CDR3 length: 13 amino acids. Between the trimmed V and J ends, which lost 0 bases and 5 bases, there was a span of 7 bases. CDR3 protein: CATSREGWTEAFF. The CDR3 nucleotides are TGTGCCACCAGCAGAGAGGGTTGGACTGAAGCTTTCTTT. The full variable domain, its missing parts supplied by reference TRBV15 and TRBJ1-1, is DAMVIQNPRYQVTQFGKPVTLSCSQTLNHNVMYWYQQKSSQAPKLLFHYYDKDFNNEADTPDNFQSRRPNTSFCFLDIRSPGLGDTAMYLCATSREGWTEAFFGQGTRLTVV.

V and J are TRBV7-3 and TRBJ2-2; 9 nucleotides line up with TRBD1. This CDR3 is built from 18 residues. Germline CDR1 reads SGHTA; CDR2 reads FQGTGA. The trim removed 8 bases at V and 2 bases at J, leaving 15 bases unmatched. The CDR3 DNA follows: TGTGCCAGCGCCAAAAGGGAACCGGGACAGGGTAACACCGGGGAGCTGTTTTTT. This sequence encodes CASAKREPGQGNTGELFF.

The CDR3 DNA follows: TGTGCCAGCAGCGCCGGGCTAGCGGGGGGGCCTGGCACAGATACGCAGTATTTT. Its protein is CASSAGLAGGPGTDTQYF. The chain combines TRBV9 with TRBJ2-3; 12 positions match TRBD2. Trimming cost V 3 bases and J 1 base; bases outside gene matches: 9. Germline V gene sequence: CDR1 SGDLS, CDR2 YYNGEE. This CDR3 is 18 amino acids long.

This clone appeared a few times. CDR3 in DNA: TGTGCCAGCAGCGCCGAAAGCATGAACACTGAAGCTTTCTTT. Protein sequence: CASSAESMNTEAFF. The J gene is TRBJ1-1, the V gene TRBV7-6; no firm D call. The germline V gene encodes CDR1 SGHVS and CDR2 FNYEAQ. CDR3 length: 14 residues. Trimming removed 5 bases at V and 0 bases at J, with 10 bases between. The variable domain in full, completed from reference TRBV7-6 and TRBJ1-1, reads GAGVSQSPRYKVTKRGQDVALRCDPISGHVSLYWYRQALGQGPEFLTYFNYEAQQDKSGLPNDRFSAERPEGSISTLTIQRTEQRDSAMYRCASSAESMNTEAFFGQGTRLTVV.

This rearrangement joins TRBV5-1 to TRBJ1-4, with D unresolved. Germline loops: CDR1 SGHRS, CDR2 YFSETQ. There are 16 residues in the CDR3. V was cut by 0 bases and J by 3 bases, with 12 bases left in between. As DNA, the CDR3 is TGCGCCAGCAGCTTGGATGGGCTGGGCGCTAATGAAAAACTGTTTTTT. It encodes CASSLDGLGANEKLFF.

This rearrangement joins TRBV27 to TRBJ2-1, with D possibly matching TRBD1 (6 bases). This CDR3 is 15 amino acids long. Per the germline V gene, CDR1 is MNHEY and CDR2 is SMNVEV (reference sequence). Trimming cost V 2 bases and J 4 bases, with 12 bases left between them. The CDR3 here is CASSLMGAMYNEQFF. DNA for the CDR3: TGTGCCAGCAGTTTAATGGGGGCGATGTACAATGAGCAGTTCTTC.

The chain recombines TRBV5-4 with TRBJ2-5, with no clear D. V lost 5 bases to trimming and J lost 1 base, with 6 bases between them. Germline-derived CDR1 and CDR2 are SGHNT and YYREEE (reference sequence). The CDR3 runs to 12 residues. The CDR3 loop is CASSKAQETQYF. The CDR3, as DNA: TGTGCCAGCAGTAAAGCCCAAGAGACCCAGTACTTC.